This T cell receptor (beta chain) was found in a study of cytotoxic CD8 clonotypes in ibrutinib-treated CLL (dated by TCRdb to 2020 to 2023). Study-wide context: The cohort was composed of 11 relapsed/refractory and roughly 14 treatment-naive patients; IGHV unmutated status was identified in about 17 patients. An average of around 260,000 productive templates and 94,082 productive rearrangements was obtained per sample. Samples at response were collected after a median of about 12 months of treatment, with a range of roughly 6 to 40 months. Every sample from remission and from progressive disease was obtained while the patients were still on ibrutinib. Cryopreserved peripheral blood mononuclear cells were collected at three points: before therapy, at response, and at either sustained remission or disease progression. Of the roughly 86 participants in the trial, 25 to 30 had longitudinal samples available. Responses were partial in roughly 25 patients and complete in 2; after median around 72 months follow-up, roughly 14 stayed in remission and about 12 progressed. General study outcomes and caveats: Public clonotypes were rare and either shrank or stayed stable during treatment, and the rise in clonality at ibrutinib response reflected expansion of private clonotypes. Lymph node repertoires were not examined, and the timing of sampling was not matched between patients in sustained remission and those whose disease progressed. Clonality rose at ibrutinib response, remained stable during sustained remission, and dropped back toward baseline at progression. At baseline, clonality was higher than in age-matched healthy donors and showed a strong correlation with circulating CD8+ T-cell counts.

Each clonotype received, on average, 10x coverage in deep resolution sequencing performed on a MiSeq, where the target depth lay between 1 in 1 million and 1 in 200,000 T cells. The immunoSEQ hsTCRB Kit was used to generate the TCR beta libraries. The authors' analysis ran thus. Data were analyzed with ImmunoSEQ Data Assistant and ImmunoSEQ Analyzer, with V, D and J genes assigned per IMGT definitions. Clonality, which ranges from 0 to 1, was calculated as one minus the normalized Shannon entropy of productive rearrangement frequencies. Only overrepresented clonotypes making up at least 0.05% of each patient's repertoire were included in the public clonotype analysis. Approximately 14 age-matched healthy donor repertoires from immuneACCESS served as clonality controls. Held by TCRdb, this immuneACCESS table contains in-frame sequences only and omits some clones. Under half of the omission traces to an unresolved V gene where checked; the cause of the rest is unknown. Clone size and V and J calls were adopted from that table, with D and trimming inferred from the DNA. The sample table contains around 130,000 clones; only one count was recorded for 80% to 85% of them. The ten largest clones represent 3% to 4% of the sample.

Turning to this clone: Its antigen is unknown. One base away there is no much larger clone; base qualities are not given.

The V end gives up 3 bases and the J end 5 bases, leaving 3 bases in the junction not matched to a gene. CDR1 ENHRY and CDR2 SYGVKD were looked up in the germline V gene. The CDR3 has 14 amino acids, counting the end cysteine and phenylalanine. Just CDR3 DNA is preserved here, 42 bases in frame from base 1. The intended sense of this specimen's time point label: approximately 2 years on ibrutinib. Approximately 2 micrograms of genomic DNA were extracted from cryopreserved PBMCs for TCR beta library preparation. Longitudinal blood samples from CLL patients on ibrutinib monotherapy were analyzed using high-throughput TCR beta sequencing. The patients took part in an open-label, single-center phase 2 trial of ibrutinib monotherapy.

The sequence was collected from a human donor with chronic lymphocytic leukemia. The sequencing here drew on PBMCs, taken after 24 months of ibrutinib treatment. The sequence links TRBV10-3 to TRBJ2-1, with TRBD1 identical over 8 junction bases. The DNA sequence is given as TGTGCCATCAGTGACCAGGGGGCTAACAATGAGCAGTTCTTC. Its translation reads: CAISDQGANNEQFF.